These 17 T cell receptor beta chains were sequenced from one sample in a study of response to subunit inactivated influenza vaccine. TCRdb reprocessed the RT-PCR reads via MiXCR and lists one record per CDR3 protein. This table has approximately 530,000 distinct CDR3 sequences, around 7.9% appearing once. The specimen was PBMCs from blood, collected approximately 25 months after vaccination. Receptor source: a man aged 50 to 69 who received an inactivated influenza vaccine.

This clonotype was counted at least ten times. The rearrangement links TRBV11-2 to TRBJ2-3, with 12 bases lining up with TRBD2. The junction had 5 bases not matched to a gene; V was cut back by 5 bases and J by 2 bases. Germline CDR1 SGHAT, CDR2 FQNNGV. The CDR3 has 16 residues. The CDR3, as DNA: TGTGCCAGCAGCGCCACTAGCGGGAGGTACACAGATACGCAGTATTTT. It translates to CASSATSGRYTDTQYF.

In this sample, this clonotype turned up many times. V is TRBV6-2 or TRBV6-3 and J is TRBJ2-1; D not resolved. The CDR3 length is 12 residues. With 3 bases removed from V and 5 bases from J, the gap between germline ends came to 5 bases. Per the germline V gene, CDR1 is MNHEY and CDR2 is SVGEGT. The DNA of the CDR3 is TGTGCCAGCAGTTATTCGGACAATGAGCAGTTCTTC. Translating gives CASSYSDNEQFF.

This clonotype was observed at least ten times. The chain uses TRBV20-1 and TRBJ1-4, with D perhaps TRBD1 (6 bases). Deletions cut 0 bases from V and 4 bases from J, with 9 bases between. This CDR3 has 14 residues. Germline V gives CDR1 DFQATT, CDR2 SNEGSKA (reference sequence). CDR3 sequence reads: CSAREARGNEKLFF. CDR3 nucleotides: TGCAGTGCTAGAGAAGCCAGGGGTAATGAAAAACTGTTTTTT.

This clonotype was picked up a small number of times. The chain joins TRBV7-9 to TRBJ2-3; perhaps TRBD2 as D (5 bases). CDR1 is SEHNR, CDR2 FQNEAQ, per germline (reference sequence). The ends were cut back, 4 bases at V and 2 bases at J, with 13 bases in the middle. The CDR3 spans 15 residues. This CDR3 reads CASSSTRRSTDTQYF. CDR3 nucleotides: TGTGCCAGCAGCTCCACTAGAAGGTCCACAGATACGCAGTATTTT.

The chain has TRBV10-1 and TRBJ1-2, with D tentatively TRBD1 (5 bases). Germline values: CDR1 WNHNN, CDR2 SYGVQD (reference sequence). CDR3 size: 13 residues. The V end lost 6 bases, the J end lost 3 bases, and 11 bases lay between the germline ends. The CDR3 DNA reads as TGCGCCAGCAGCCCGGACATATACTATGGCTACACCTTC. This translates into CASSPDIYYGYTF.

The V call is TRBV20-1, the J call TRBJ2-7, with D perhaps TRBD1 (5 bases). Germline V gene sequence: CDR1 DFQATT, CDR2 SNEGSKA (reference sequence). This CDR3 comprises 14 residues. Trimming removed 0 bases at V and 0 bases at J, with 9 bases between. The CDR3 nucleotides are TGCAGTGCTAGAGATCCAGGGAACTCCTACGAGCAGTACTTC. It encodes CSARDPGNSYEQYF.

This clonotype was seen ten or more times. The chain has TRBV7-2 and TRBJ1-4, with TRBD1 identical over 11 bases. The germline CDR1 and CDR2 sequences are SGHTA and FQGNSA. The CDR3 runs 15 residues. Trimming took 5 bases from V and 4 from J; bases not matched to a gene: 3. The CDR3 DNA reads TGTGCCAGCAGCCGGGACAGGGGGTTTAATGAAAAACTGTTTTTT. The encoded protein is CASSRDRGFNEKLFF.

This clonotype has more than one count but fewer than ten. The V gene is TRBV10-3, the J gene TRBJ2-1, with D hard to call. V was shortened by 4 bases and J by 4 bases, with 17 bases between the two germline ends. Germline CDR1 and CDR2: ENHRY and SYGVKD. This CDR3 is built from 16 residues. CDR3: CAISGGNKGIYNEQFF. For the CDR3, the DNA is TGTGCCATCAGTGGGGGTAATAAAGGGATATACAATGAGCAGTTCTTC.

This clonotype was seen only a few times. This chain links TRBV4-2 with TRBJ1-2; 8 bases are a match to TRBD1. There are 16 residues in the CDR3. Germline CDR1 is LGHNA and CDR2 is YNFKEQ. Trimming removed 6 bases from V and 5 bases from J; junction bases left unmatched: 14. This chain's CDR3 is CASRRYGTGSEYGYTF. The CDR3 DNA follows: TGTGCCAGCAGAAGGTATGGGACAGGATCGGAATATGGCTACACCTTC.

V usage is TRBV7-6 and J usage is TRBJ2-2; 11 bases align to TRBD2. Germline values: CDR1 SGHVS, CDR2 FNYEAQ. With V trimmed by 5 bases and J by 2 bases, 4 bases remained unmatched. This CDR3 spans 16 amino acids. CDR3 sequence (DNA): TGTGCCAGCAGCGGGCGACTAGCGGGAAACACCGGGGAGCTGTTTTTT. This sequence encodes CASSGRLAGNTGELFF.

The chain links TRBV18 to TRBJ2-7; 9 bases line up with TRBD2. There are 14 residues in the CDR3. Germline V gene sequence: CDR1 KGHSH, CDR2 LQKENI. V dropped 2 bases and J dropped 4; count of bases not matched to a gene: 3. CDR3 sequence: CASSPISGSYEQYF. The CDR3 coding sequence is TGTGCCAGCTCACCAATTAGCGGGAGTTACGAGCAGTACTTC.

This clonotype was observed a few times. The CDR3 is CASSDSGGSTETQYF. The CDR3 DNA reads TGCGCCAGCAGCGATAGCGGGGGGAGTACGGAGACCCAGTACTTC. The V gene is TRBV5-1, the J gene TRBJ2-5; TRBD2 aligns across 10 bases. The CDR3 sequence is 15 residues long. The J segment lost 5 bases and the V segment lost 4 bases, leaving 8 bases of the junction unmatched. Germline assignment: CDR1 SGHRS and CDR2 YFSETQ.

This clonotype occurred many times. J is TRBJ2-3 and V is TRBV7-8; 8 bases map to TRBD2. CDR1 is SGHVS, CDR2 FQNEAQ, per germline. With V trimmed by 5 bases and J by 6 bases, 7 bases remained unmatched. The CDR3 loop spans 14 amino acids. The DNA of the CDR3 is TGTGCCAGCAGCCTACCCGGGGGGGTGGATACGCAGTATTTT. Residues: CASSLPGGVDTQYF. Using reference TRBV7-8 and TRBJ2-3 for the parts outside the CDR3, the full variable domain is GAGVSQSPRYKVAKRGQDVALRCDPISGHVSLFWYQQALGQGPEFLTYFQNEAQLDKSGLPSDRFFAERPEGSVSTLKIQRTQQEDSAVYLCASSLPGGVDTQYFGPGTRLTVL.

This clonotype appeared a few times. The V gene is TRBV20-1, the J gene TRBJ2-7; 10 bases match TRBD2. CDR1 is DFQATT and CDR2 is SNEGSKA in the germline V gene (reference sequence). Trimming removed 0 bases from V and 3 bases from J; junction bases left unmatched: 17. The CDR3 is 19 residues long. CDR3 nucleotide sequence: TGCAGTGCTAGAGATTTGTTAGAGAGTAGCGGGAGGCTAGGCTACGAGCAGTACTTC. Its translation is CSARDLLESSGRLGYEQYF.

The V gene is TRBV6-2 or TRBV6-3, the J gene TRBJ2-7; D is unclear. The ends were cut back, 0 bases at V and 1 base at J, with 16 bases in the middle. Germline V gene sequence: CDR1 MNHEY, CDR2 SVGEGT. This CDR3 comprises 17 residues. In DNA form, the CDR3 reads TGTGCCAGCAGTTACTCGTTGTGGCAGGACGAATCCTACGAGCAGTACTTC. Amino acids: CASSYSLWQDESYEQYF.

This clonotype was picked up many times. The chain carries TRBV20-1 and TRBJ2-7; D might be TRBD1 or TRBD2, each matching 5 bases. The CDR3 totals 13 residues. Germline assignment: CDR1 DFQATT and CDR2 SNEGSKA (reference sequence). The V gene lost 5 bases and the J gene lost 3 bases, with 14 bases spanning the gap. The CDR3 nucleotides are TGCAGTGCTTCCGGGGCCGAAAACTACGAGCAGTACTTC. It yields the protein CSASGAENYEQYF.

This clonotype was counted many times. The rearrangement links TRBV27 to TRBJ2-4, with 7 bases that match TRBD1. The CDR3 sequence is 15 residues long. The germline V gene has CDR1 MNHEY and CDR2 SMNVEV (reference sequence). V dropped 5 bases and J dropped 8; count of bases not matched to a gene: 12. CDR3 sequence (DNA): TGTGCCAGCAGTCTAACGAGTCGACAGGGAGACATTCAGTACTTC. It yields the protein CASSLTSRQGDIQYF.